The 4 T cell receptor beta chains below all came from one sample that was sequenced in a study of T cell repertoires and HLA-DP antigens. Repertoires were generated with immunoSEQ multiplex PCR, while TCRdb's copy carries only in-frame clones and drops some. The repertoire holds approximately 86,000 clones, with 86% as singletons. The antigens of these receptors remain unknown. Sequenced material: CD4+ T cells from PBMCs. The receptor set was obtained from a man over 45 in good health and CMV-seronegative.

The CDR3 bases are TGTGCCAGTAGTCGCCTAAAAAGTGGCACTAGCGGGGACGAGCAGTACTTC. Amino acid sequence: CASSRLKSGTSGDEQYF. The chain recombines TRBV19 with TRBJ2-7, with TRBD2 identical over 10 bases. Germline values: CDR1 LNHDA, CDR2 SQIVND (reference sequence). The CDR3 is made up of 17 amino acids. The trim removed 5 bases at V and 5 bases at J, leaving 15 bases unmatched.

This chain links TRBV7-2 with TRBJ2-7; no clear D gene. Germline V gene data show CDR1 as SGHTA and CDR2 as FQGNSA. The CDR3 length is 14 residues. V was cut by 4 bases and J by 2 bases, with 12 bases left in between. The CDR3 DNA reads TGTGCCAGCAGCTCCTCCCTGGTGGCCTACGAGCAGTACTTC. Encoded protein: CASSSSLVAYEQYF.

This chain connects TRBV7-9 to TRBJ1-4, with D uncertain. The CDR3 totals 15 residues. V gave up 2 bases and J gave up 4 bases, with 11 bases separating them. Germline values: CDR1 SEHNR, CDR2 FQNEAQ (reference sequence). The CDR3 DNA reads TGTGCCAGCAGCTTATTAGGCCAGATTAATGAAAAACTGTTTTTT. Protein sequence: CASSLLGQINEKLFF.

The chain joins TRBV19 to TRBJ2-7; the D is unclear. The CDR3 totals 17 residues. CDR1 is LNHDA, CDR2 SQIVND, per germline (reference sequence). Trimming removed 7 bases from V and 2 bases from J, with 24 bases in between. CDR3 in amino acids: CASMGISAAGATYEQYF. CDR3 sequence (DNA): TGTGCCAGTATGGGCATATCCGCCGCAGGTGCAACCTACGAGCAGTACTTC.